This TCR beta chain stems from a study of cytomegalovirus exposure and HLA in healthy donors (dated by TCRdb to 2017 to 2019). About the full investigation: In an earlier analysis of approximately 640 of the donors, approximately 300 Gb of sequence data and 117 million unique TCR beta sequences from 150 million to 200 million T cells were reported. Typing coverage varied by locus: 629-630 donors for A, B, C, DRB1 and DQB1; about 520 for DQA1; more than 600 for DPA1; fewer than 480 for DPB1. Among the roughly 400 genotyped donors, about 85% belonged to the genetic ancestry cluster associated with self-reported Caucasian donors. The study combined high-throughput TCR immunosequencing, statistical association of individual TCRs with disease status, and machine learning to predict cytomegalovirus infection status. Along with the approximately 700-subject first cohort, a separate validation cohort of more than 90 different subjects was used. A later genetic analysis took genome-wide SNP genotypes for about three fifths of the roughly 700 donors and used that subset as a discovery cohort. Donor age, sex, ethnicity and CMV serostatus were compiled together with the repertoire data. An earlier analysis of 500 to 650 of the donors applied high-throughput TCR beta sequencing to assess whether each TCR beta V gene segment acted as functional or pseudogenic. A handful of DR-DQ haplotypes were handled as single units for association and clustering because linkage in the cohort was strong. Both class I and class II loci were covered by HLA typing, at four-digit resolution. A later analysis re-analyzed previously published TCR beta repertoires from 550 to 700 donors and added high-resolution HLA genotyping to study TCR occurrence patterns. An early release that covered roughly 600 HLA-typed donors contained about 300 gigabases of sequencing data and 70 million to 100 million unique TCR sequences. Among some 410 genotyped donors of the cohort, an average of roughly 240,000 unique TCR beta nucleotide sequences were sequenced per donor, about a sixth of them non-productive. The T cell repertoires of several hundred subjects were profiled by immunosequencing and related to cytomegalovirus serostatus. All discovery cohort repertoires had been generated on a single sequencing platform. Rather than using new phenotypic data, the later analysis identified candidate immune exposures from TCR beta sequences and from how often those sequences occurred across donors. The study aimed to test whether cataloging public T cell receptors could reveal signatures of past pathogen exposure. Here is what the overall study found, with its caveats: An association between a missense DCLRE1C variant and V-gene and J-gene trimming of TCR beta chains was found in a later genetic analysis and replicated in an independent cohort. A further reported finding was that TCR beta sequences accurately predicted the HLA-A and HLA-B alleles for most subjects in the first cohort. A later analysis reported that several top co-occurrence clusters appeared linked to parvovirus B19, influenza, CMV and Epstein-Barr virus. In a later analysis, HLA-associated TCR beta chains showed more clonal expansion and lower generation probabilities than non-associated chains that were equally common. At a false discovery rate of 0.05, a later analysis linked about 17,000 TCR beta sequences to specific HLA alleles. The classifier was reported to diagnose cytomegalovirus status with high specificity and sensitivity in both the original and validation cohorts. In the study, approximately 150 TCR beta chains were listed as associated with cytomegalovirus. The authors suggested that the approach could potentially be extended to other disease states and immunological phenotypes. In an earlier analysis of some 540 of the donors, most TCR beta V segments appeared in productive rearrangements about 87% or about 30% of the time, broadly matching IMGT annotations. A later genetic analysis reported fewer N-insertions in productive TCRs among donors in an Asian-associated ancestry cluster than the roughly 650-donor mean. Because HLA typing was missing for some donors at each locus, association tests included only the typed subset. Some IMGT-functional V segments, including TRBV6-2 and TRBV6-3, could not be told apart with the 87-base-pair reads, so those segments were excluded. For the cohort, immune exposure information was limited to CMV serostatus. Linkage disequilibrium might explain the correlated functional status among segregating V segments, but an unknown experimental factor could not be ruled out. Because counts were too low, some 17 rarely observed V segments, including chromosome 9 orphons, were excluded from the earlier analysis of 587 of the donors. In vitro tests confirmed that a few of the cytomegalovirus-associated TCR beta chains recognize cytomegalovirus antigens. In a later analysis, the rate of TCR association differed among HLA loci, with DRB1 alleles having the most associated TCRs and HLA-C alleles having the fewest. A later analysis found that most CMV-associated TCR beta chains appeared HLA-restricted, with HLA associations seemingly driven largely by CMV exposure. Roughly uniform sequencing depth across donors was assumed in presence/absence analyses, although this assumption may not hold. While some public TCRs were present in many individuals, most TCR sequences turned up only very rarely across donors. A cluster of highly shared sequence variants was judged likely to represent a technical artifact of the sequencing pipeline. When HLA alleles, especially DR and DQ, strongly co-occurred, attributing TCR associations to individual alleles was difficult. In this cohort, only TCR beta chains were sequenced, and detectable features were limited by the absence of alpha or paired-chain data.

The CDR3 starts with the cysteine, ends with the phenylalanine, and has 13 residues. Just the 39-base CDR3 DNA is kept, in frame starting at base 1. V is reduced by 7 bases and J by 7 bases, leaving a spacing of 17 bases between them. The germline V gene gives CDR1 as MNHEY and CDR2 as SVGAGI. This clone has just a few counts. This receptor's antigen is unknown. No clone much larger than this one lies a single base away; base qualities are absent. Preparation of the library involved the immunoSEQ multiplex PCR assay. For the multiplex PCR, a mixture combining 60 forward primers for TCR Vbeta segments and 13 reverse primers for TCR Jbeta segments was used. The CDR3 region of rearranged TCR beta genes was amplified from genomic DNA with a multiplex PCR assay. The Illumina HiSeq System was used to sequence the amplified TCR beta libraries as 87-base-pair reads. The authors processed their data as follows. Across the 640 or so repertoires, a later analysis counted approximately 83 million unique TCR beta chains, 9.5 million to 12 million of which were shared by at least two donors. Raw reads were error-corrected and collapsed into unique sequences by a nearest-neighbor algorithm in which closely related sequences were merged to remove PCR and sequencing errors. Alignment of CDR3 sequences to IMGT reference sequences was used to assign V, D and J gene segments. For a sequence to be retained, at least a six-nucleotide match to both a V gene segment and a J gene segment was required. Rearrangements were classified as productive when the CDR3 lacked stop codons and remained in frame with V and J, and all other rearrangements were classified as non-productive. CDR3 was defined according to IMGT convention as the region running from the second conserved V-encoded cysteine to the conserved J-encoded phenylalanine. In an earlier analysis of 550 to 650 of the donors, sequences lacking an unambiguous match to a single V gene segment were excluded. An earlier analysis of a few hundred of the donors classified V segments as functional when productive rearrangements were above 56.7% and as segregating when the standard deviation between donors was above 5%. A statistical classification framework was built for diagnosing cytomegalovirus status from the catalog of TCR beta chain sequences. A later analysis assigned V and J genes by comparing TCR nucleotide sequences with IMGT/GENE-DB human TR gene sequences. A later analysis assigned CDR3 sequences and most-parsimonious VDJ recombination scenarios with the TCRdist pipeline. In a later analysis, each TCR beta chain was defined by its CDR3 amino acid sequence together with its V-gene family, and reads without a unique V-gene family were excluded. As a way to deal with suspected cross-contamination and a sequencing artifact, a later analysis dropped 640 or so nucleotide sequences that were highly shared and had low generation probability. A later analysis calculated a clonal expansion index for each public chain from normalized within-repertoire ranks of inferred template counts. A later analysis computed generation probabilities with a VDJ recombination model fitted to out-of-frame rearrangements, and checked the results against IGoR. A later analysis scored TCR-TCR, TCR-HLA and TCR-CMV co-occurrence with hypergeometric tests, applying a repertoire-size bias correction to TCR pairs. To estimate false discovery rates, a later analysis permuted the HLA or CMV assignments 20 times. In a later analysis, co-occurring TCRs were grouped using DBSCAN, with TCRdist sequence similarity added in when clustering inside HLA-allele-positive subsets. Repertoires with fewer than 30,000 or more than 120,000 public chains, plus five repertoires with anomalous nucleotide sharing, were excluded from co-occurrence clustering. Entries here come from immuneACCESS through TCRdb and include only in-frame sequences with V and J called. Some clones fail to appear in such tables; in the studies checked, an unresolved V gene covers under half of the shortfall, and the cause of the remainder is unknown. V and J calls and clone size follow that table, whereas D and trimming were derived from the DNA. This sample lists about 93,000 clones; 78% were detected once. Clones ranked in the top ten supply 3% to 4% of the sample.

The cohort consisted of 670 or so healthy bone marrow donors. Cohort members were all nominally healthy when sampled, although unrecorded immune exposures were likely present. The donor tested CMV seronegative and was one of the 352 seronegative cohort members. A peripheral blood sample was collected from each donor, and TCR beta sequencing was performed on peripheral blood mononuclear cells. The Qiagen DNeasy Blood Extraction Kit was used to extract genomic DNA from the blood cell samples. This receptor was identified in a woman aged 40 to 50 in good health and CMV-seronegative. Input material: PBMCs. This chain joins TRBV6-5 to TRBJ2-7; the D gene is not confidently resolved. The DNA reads TGTGCCAGCATGCCCAGTGAGGTCGGGGAGCAGTACTTC. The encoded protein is CASMPSEVGEQYF.